The next 26 T cell receptor beta chains were all read from a single sample in a study of tumor and adjacent non-tumor tissue in lung cancer. Three rounds of nested PCR, following a modified ARM-PCR protocol, produced the TCRbeta library. TCRdb ran MiXCR on the multiplex PCR reads and lists one entry per CDR3 protein. The sample gives approximately 100,000 distinct CDR3 sequences, roughly two thirds of which show up once; roughly 19% is in the top ten. RNA was extracted from bulk tissue without any cell sorting. The normal lung tissue was taken more than 3 cm from the tumor edge. Sequenced material: distant non-tumor lung tissue. The source is a man aged 25-40 years with non-small cell lung cancer.

This clonotype was seen once. A read error may produce the germline difference seen at one junction end. The chain combines TRBV11-2 with TRBJ1-2; weak D call: TRBD1 (5 bases). CDR1 and CDR2 from the germline V gene are SGHAT and FQNNGV. This CDR3 comprises 13 residues. The CDR3 here is CASILKGVNGYTF. CDR3 in DNA: TGTGCCAGCATCTTAAAAGGGGTAAATGGTTACACCTTC.

This clonotype has just a few counts. An end of the junction does not agree with germline; a read error may underlie this. V gene TRBV5-1 combines with J gene TRBJ1-2, with 7 bases fitting TRBD1. Germline values: CDR1 SGHRS, CDR2 YFSETQ. This CDR3 contains 13 residues. CDR3 sequence reads: CASSQTTGDGYTF. CDR3 DNA sequence: TGCGCCAGCAGCCAGACTACAGGGGATGGTTACACCTTC.

About this clonotype itself: At one end the junction does not follow the germline gene, possibly because of a read error. CDR3 loop: CASSIARTYEQYF. As DNA, the CDR3 is TGCGCCAGTAGTATCGCAAGGACGTACGAGCAATACTTC. The chain carries TRBV10-1 and TRBJ2-7, with no clear D. Germline CDR1 reads WNHNN; CDR2 reads SYGVQD (reference sequence). This CDR3 has 13 residues.

On this clonotype: Its ends do not fully match the called genes, so a read error is possible. J is TRBJ2-7 and V is TRBV12-3 or TRBV12-4; D is undetermined. This CDR3 has 12 amino acids. CDR3 region: CASSLSKAEHYF. The CDR3 DNA follows: TGTGCCAGCAGTTTGAGTAAGGCCGAGCACTACTTC.

As to this clonotype: Its ends do not fully match the called genes, so a read error is possible. The CDR3 coding sequence is TGTGCCAACACCCTATCAGCGGTCCTATCCTACAATGAACAGTTCTTC. Its protein is CANTLSAVLSYNEQFF. This sequence joins TRBV11-2 and TRBJ2-1, with D tentatively TRBD2 (5 bases). The germline CDR1 and CDR2 sequences are SGHAT and FQNNGV. This CDR3 comprises 16 residues.

As regards this clonotype: One base away lies a much larger clone, so this may be a sequencing read error. The chain recombines TRBV6-5 with TRBJ1-2; weak D call: TRBD1 (5 bases). The CDR3 has 14 amino acids. The V end was cut by 0 bases, the J end by 4 bases, with 9 bases between. CDR1 is MNHEY and CDR2 is SVGAGI in the germline V gene. The CDR3 protein is CASSYSWGVYGYTF. CDR3 in DNA: TGTGCCAGCAGTTACTCATGGGGGGTCTATGGCTACACCTTC.

The chain joins TRBV28 to TRBJ2-5, with TRBD2 matching 8 bases. V was pared by 4 bases and J by 5 bases, with 9 bases of the junction left unmatched. Germline V gives CDR1 MDHEN, CDR2 SYDVKM. The length of the CDR3 is 15 residues. The CDR3 DNA reads TGTGCCAGCAGTTCCGCGGGGGGACCGACGGAGACCCAGTACTTC. This codes for CASSSAGGPTETQYF.

The chain recombines TRBV20-1 with TRBJ2-3; unclear D gene. Trimming left V 2 bases short and J 1 base short, with 13 bases between. This CDR3 is 15 amino acids long. Germline CDR1 and CDR2: DFQATT and SNEGSKA (reference sequence). The CDR3 here is CSARSALTCTDTQYF. CDR3 DNA sequence: TGCAGTGCTAGAAGCGCGCTAACGTGCACAGATACGCAGTATTTT.

On this clonotype itself: A much more abundant neighbour one base away suggests this may be a read error. The J gene is TRBJ2-1, the V gene TRBV12-3 or TRBV12-4; 9 positions agree with TRBD2. CDR3 length equals 14 residues. In nucleotides, the CDR3 is TGTACCAGCAACCCGGGACTAGCAAACAATGAGCAGTTCTTC. It codes for CTSNPGLANNEQFF.

As concerns this clonotype: A single base separates this from a much larger clone, so it may be a read error. As DNA, the CDR3 is TGTGCCATCAGTTCTAGCAGGGGGCGCTACAATGAGCAGTTCTTC. Translation gives CAISSSRGRYNEQFF. This chain uses TRBV10-3 with TRBJ2-1; TRBD1 matches 8 bases. CDR1 is ENHRY and CDR2 is SYGVKD in the germline V gene. This CDR3 has 15 residues. J was trimmed by 3 bases and V by 5 bases; bases with no gene match: 6.

V usage is TRBV4-2 and J usage is TRBJ2-7, with 12 bases identical to TRBD1. V lost 2 bases and J lost 5; bases outside the gene matches: 4. This CDR3 comprises 15 residues. Germline V gene lookup returns CDR1 LGHNA and CDR2 YNFKEQ. CDR3 region: CASSQPGQGAHEQYF. The CDR3 nucleotides are TGTGCCAGCAGCCAACCGGGACAGGGGGCCCACGAGCAGTACTTC.

V and J are TRBV4-2 and TRBJ2-1; no clear D gene. This CDR3 comprises 12 residues. The V end was cut by 11 bases, the J end by 5 bases, with 13 bases between. Germline V gene data show CDR1 as LGHNA and CDR2 as YNFKEQ. The CDR3 DNA sequence: TGTGCCGGCATCCAAGAAGACAATGAGCAGTTCTTC. Encoded protein: CAGIQEDNEQFF.

There are many counts of this clonotype. The chain combines TRBV4-3 with TRBJ2-1; no firm D call. The CDR3 runs 14 residues. The germline V gene has CDR1 LGHNA and CDR2 YSLEER. Trimming took 0 bases from V and 9 from J, leaving 12 bases between them. CDR3 protein: CASSQEVRWGEQFF. The CDR3 nucleotides read TGCGCCAGCAGCCAAGAAGTCCGGTGGGGTGAGCAGTTCTTC.

The chain joins TRBV6-5 to TRBJ1-1, with TRBD1 matching over 10 bases. V lost 5 bases to trimming and J lost 4 bases; unmatched junction nucleotides: 10. The CDR3 is made up of 16 amino acids. Germline V lookup: CDR1 MNHEY, CDR2 SVGAGI. CDR3 region: CASSPETGGRGTEAFF. The CDR3 DNA is TGTGCCAGCAGTCCCGAGACAGGGGGCCGGGGCACTGAAGCTTTCTTT.

This clonotype was seen at least ten times. The V and J genes are TRBV12-3 or TRBV12-4 and TRBJ2-3, with D perhaps TRBD2 (5 bases). The CDR3 spans 13 residues. Trimming removed 7 bases from V and 4 bases from J, with 12 bases in between. Here the CDR3 reads CASKQGGADTQYF. CDR3 bases: TGTGCCAGCAAGCAAGGAGGCGCAGATACGCAGTATTTT.

As concerns this clonotype: A junction boundary mismatches the germline segment, possibly from a read error. Written as DNA, the CDR3 is TGTGCCAACAGCTTGGGGAACAATGAGCGGCTCTTC. Amino acids: CANSLGNNERLF. V and J are TRBV5-6 and TRBJ2-1, with a weak D call TRBD2 (5 bases). From germline, CDR1 is SGHDT and CDR2 YYEEEE. The CDR3 is 12 amino acids.

The chain has TRBV4-1 and TRBJ2-3, with D perhaps matching TRBD1 (6 bases). Near its end, the DNA agrees better with TRBJ1-5, so the J call may be wrong. Germline V gene sequence: CDR1 MGHRA, CDR2 YSYEKL. This CDR3 spans 15 amino acids. The CDR3 reads CASSGGAGVANTQHF. Written as DNA, the CDR3 is TGCGCCAGCAGCGGGGGGGCGGGGGTCGCAAATACGCAGCATTTT.

This clonotype has only one observation. Given the absence of the conserved phenylalanine or tryptophan at the CDR3 end, a read error is likely. This chain uses TRBV4-1 with TRBJ1-5; D gene ambiguous. This CDR3 contains 15 residues. Germline values: CDR1 MGHRA, CDR2 YSYEKL. The CDR3: CASSEDQGSNQPQHL. The DNA of the CDR3 is TGCGCCAGCAGCGAAGATCAAGGATCGAATCAGCCCCAGCATTTG.

A single count supports this clonotype. An end of the junction differs from the germline gene, which may be a read error. V usage is TRBV11-3 and J usage is TRBJ2-1; no clear D gene. The CDR3 consists of 11 residues. The germline V gene encodes CDR1 SGHNT and CDR2 YENEEA. The CDR3 reads CVSSLSGERFF. In nucleotides, the CDR3 is TGTGTCAGCAGCTTAAGTGGTGAGCGGTTCTTC.

On this clonotype itself: Since a much larger clone is just one base distant, this may be a read error. The chain employs TRBV30 and TRBJ2-2, with D possibly being TRBD2 (6 bases). Germline CDR1 and CDR2: GTSNPN and SVGIG (reference sequence). The CDR3 has 16 residues. The CDR3 reads CAWSVWGEMRTGELSF. The CDR3 region has the DNA TGTGCCTGGAGTGTATGGGGGGAGATGCGCACCGGGGAGCTGTCTTTT. The complete variable domain, with remaining parts taken from reference TRBV30 and TRBJ2-2, reads SQTIHQWPATLVQPVGSPLSLECTVEGTSNPNLYWYRQAAGRGLQLLFYSVGIGQISSEVPQNLSASRPQDRQFILSSKKLLLSDSGFYLCAWSVWGEMRTGELSFGEGSRLTVL.

In DNA, the CDR3 is TGTGCCACACAAGGGGTGACTAATGAAAACCTATTTTTT. As protein: CATQGVTNENLFF. The chain joins TRBV6-5 to TRBJ1-4; tentative D call: TRBD1 (5 bases). The V end was cut by 10 bases, the J end by 17 bases, with 26 bases between. The CDR3 covers 13 residues. Germline values: CDR1 MNHEY, CDR2 SVGAGI.

This clonotype was seen many times. The chain has TRBV12-3 or TRBV12-4 and TRBJ2-2; the D gene is possibly TRBD2 (5 bases). CDR3 length: 14 amino acids. The ends were cut back, 7 bases at V and 0 bases at J, with 9 bases in the middle. CDR3 nucleotide sequence: TGTGCCAGCAAGGGCGGGCCGAACACCGGGGAGCTGTTTTTT. Translation gives CASKGGPNTGELFF.

About this clonotype itself: At one end the junction does not follow the germline gene, possibly because of a read error. The V and J genes are TRBV11-2 and TRBJ2-1, with 8 bases identical to TRBD2. The CDR3 has 16 amino acids. Germline CDR1 and CDR2: SGHAT and FQNNGV. CDR3 protein: CTSSHLLAGNDNEQFF. CDR3 DNA: TGTACCAGCAGCCATCTCTTAGCGGGGAATGACAATGAGCAGTTCTTC.

Comments on this clonotype: A much larger clone differs from this one at a single base, so this may be a read error. The chain has TRBV10-3 and TRBJ2-4; D is possibly TRBD1 (6 bases). Trimming cost V 6 bases and J 0 bases, with 12 bases left between them. This CDR3 region has 15 residues. CDR1 and CDR2 from the germline V gene are ENHRY and SYGVKD. As DNA, the CDR3 is TGTGCCATCAGAGACGGACAGCTAGCCAAAAACATTCAGTACTTC. Encoded protein: CAIRDGQLAKNIQYF.

This clonotype was found once. This clone may be a read error of a much larger clone one base away. V and J are TRBV5-6 and TRBJ2-6, with a possible D match to TRBD1 (5 bases). The germline CDR1 and CDR2 sequences are SGHDT and YYEEEE. The CDR3 has 16 amino acids. The CDR3 loop is CASSLSGFSGANLLTF. In nucleotides, the CDR3 is TGTGCCAGCAGCTTGTCGGGCTTCTCTGGGGCCAACCTCCTGACTTTC.

Remarks on this clonotype: Since a much larger clone is just one base distant, this may be a read error. The chain employs TRBV9 and TRBJ2-3, with no clear D. The J call is doubtful: the DNA matches TRBJ1-5 better. There are 13 residues in the CDR3. Per germline, CDR1 SGDLS and CDR2 YYNGEE. CDR3 coding DNA: TGTGCCAGCAGCGGCCGGGTCACAGATACGCAGCATTTT. Translated: CASSGRVTDTQHF.